This T cell receptor beta chain was sequenced in a study of T cell changes during pregnancy in multiple sclerosis. The CDR3 has 23 residues. Unmatched junction bases numbered 22, after V lost 3 bases and J lost 0 bases. Germline-derived CDR1 and CDR2 are LNHDA and SQIVND (reference sequence). Only one count was recorded for this clone. Sequencing used immunoSEQ multiplex PCR; TCRdb keeps in-frame clones, though not all of them. Counted here are 85,000 to 90,000 clones, 94% occurring once; the ten biggest clones make up approximately 1.6%. The V and J genes are TRBV19 and TRBJ2-2, with TRBD1 matching 10 bases. The specimen comprised peripheral blood, sampled after pregnancy. This clonotype was sampled from a female donor in good health, enrolled as a control in a pregnancy study. The chain's CDR3 is CASSIQDRGIWNRETSNTGELFF. The CDR3 DNA sequence: TGTGCCAGTAGTATCCAGGACAGGGGGATTTGGAACCGGGAGACCTCGAACACCGGGGAGCTGTTTTTT.